This T cell receptor (beta chain) was documented in a study of monozygotic twins with inflammatory bowel disease (dated by TCRdb to about 2019). Context from the whole study: A total of around 30 monozygotic twin pairs were included in the full study, comprising nine German pairs (four IBD-concordant, five IBD-discordant) and 19 IBD-discordant Danish pairs. Within discordant pairs, disease-associated traits were sought mainly by comparing IBD patients with their genetically identical healthy co-twins. Each individual had, on average, about 151 000 unique TCRalpha sequences and 181 000 unique TCRbeta sequences available for analysis.

In the germline V gene, CDR1 corresponds to SGHVS and CDR2 to FNYEAQ. The CDR3 measures 15 amino acids from cysteine to phenylalanine. DNA is not on record. Libraries were prepared through 5' RACE. Each TCR library was prepared from about 3.5 ug of total RNA. For each sample, cDNA was synthesized in eight separate reactions using SMARTScribe reverse transcriptase. During cDNA synthesis, template switching was used to introduce unique molecular identifiers that contained a 6-nucleotide sample barcode. Amplification of TCRalpha and TCRbeta cDNA involved two nested PCRs of about 15 and 9 cycles, and each PCR was followed by bead purification. Before amplification, cDNA was treated with uracil DNA-glycosylase and purified using the QIAquick PCR purification kit. The second PCR added Illumina TruSeq-compatible adapters along with sample-specific barcodes. TapeStation and Qubit were used to check library quality and concentration, and around 4.7 ng of each library was pooled. Sequencing of pooled libraries was carried out on an Illumina HiSeq2500 single-index Rapid Run using 2 x 100 bp reads and custom sequencing primers. Per the original workflow: MiGEC version 1.2.6 was used for UMI-based consensus assembly, which corrected PCR and sequencing errors. MiXCR version 2.1.1 was used to carry out V(D)J alignment, clonotype assembly and CDR3 extraction. To normalise gene usage, clonotype sharing and MAIT/NKT TCR abundance, the analysis used the top 1000, 10 000 and 20 000 clonotypes per sample. After downsampling to 27 000 UMIs, diversity was calculated as the inverse Simpson index using the vegan R package. Paired Mann-Whitney U tests were applied to discordant twin pairs, with Benjamini-Hochberg correction for multiple testing. TCRdb reprocessed the raw reads; every CDR3 protein sequence is a single record, and DNA is not supplied. The V and J calls come from TCRdb's annotation, not from the publication. The sample's records list a few hundred thousand distinct CDR3 sequences. Jointly, the top ten make up around 2.5% of the sample.

Paper-wide results and their limitations: Background noise and inter-individual variability may have been introduced into the repertoires by the differing immunosuppressive treatments among patients. Concordant and discordant twins showed no difference in repertoire similarity, possibly because of limited statistical power. IBD patients shared fewer clonotypes with other individuals than healthy twins did, most markedly in patients showing signs of disease activity. IBD patients had lower TCRbeta repertoire diversity, measured by the inverse Simpson index, than their healthy co-twins. The results gave no support for a single strong signal or clonotype linked to IBD. Different T cell subtypes could not be distinguished in the analysis.

An approximately 2.5 ml peripheral blood sample was drawn into PAXgene tubes per donor and stored at -80°C. Without T cell sorting, total RNA was isolated from whole blood using the PAXgene blood miRNA kit on an automated QIAcube. Peripheral blood from monozygotic twin pairs concordant or discordant for inflammatory bowel disease was subjected to deep TCRalpha and TCRbeta repertoire profiling with unique molecular barcoding. For every twin pair, smoking habits were documented, and each individual was categorised as a current, former or never smoker. About this clonotype: What antigen it recognizes has not been identified.

This chain joins TRBV7-6 to TRBJ1-5; the D call from TCRdb, TRBD1, cannot be confirmed without DNA. Material: blood. The clonotype was recovered from a human donor with ulcerative colitis or Crohn's disease, or a healthy co-twin of an affected twin (not recorded which). The CDR3 loop reads CASSLGQGNNQPQHF.